This T cell receptor beta chain was sequenced in a study of identifying expanded T cells in peripheral blood. Concerning this clone itself: Its antigen is not identified.

Whole-study findings and limits: Variance in clone template counts between roughly 2-week samples significantly increased with total template count across all healthy donors. About 1.3 clones differed between technical replicates, versus approximately 17 and 20 over time.

V shed 2 bases and J 5 bases; nucleotides not matched to a gene: 0. The CDR3 is 14 amino acids. Germline CDR1 is MNHNY and CDR2 is SVGAGI (reference sequence). Healthy donors had no documented immune events, such as infections, while sampled. The protocol was immunoSEQ multiplex PCR, while the TCRdb copy is restricted to in-frame clones and leaves out a portion. The top ten hold about 15% of the sample, which has fewer than 130,000 clones, around 88% seen once. Sample: blood. This TCR was sampled from a person aged 18-70 years in good health. The chain combines TRBV6-6 with TRBJ2-3, with 11 bases matching TRBD2. The CDR3 bases are TGTGCCAGCAGTTACCTAGCGGGGGGAGATACGCAGTATTTT. Translation gives CASSYLAGGDTQYF.